The 25 T cell receptor beta chains in this list originate from one sample, sequenced in a study of lymphopenia after photon versus proton radiotherapy. The data were produced by immunoSEQ multiplex PCR, yet TCRdb's version contains in-frame clones alone and is incomplete. The table records about 30,000 clones, 89% of them present only once. The specimen comprised peripheral blood, sampled from a patient treated with proton-based radiotherapy. The receptors were gathered from a woman aged 65 to 85 with pancreatic cancer. Some clones in this sample may be carry-over from other donors' samples.

The chain couples TRBV7-8 to TRBJ2-1; 8 bases line up with TRBD2. V dropped 5 bases and J dropped 7; count of bases not matched to a gene: 7. The CDR3 has 14 amino acids. Germline V lookup: CDR1 SGHVS, CDR2 FQNEAQ. In DNA form, the CDR3 reads TGTGCCAGCAGCGTAACTAGCGGATGGAATGAGCAGTTCTTC. Protein product: CASSVTSGWNEQFF.

The chain joins TRBV18 to TRBJ2-1; D tentatively reads TRBD1 or TRBD2 (5 bases each). This CDR3 spans 16 amino acids. Germline V gene sequence: CDR1 KGHSH, CDR2 LQKENI. V was cut by 2 bases and J by 0 bases, with 11 bases left in between. The CDR3 loop is CASSPTTGRSYNEQFF. The CDR3, as DNA: TGTGCCAGCTCACCAACCACGGGACGCTCCTACAATGAGCAGTTCTTC.

This clone was picked up one time. The junction differs from germline at one of its ends, possibly a read error. This chain uses TRBV19 with TRBJ2-1, with D possibly being TRBD2 (6 bases). Looked up from germline, CDR1 is LNHDA and CDR2 is SQIVND (reference sequence). The CDR3 consists of 16 residues. The CDR3 region is CASSLEAGSSYNEQFF. CDR3 sequence (DNA): TGTGCCAGTAGTTTAGAGGCGGGGAGCTCCTACAATGAGCAGTTCTTC.

V gene TRBV6-5 combines with J gene TRBJ1-5, with 10 bases that match TRBD1. Losses at the gene ends were 6 bases for V and 9 bases for J; bases not matched to a gene: 8. Germline V gives CDR1 MNHEY, CDR2 SVGAGI. This CDR3 contains 14 residues. CDR3 sequence (DNA): TGTGCCAGCAGGCGGGACAGGGGAAGTTGGCCCCAGCATTTT. Protein sequence: CASRRDRGSWPQHF.

DNA for the CDR3: TGCGCCAGCAGTTCATCGACTAGCGGGAGCGCCGGGGAGCTGTTTTTT. Translation: CASSSSTSGSAGELFF. The chain joins TRBV5-1 to TRBJ2-2; 12 bases align to TRBD2. The germline V gene has CDR1 SGHRS and CDR2 YFSETQ. V shed 5 bases, J shed 6 bases, and the junction held 8 bases outside the gene matches. The CDR3 consists of 16 residues.

The chain links TRBV5-4 to TRBJ1-1, with a possible D match to TRBD1 (6 bases). From germline, CDR1 is SGHNT and CDR2 YYREEE (reference sequence). V gave up 1 base and J gave up 4 bases, with 14 bases separating them. The CDR3 runs to 15 residues. CDR3 DNA: TGTGCCAGCAGCTTGTTTAGGCAGGGGCCCACTGAAGCTTTCTTT. This sequence encodes CASSLFRQGPTEAFF.

This chain joins TRBV2 and TRBJ1-2; 8 nucleotides match TRBD1. Germline CDR1 SNHLY, CDR2 FYNNEI. The V segment lost 6 bases and the J segment 0 bases; nucleotides outside the gene matches: 6. The CDR3 runs to 15 residues. The CDR3 DNA follows: TGTGCCAGCAGGTTGGACAGGGAAACTAACTATGGCTACACCTTC. Its translation is CASRLDRETNYGYTF.

This chain links TRBV10-1 with TRBJ2-1, with 9 bases identical to TRBD1. Germline V gene data show CDR1 as WNHNN and CDR2 as SYGVQD (reference sequence). This CDR3 comprises 16 residues. The J segment lost 7 bases and the V segment lost 0 bases, leaving 7 bases of the junction unmatched. CDR3 nucleotide sequence: TGCGCCAGCAGTGAGTCGGGGGACAGGGTATTGAATGAGCAGTTCTTC. Translation gives CASSESGDRVLNEQFF.

The chain is built from TRBV28 and TRBJ1-4; 7 bases map to TRBD1. Germline V gene lookup returns CDR1 MDHEN and CDR2 SYDVKM. V trimming: 5 bases; J trimming: 6 bases; junction bases outside the gene matches: 6. The CDR3 contains 14 residues. CDR3 DNA: TGTGCCAGCAGTCCGACAGGGTGGGATGAAAAACTGTTTTTT. Its translation is CASSPTGWDEKLFF.

The chain is built from TRBV9 and TRBJ2-1, with 9 bases aligning to TRBD2. J was trimmed by 6 bases and V by 4 bases; bases with no gene match: 8. There are 15 residues in the CDR3. The germline gives CDR1 SGDLS, CDR2 YYNGEE. CDR3 sequence reads: CASSPTSGLTNEQFF. The CDR3 DNA sequence: TGTGCCAGCAGCCCGACTAGCGGATTGACCAATGAGCAGTTCTTC. The variable domain in full, completed from reference TRBV9 and TRBJ2-1, reads DSGVTQTPKHLITATGQRVTLRCSPRSGDLSVYWYQQSLDQGLQFLIQYYNGEERAKGNILERFSAQQFPDLHSELNLSSLELGDSALYFCASSPTSGLTNEQFFGPGTRLTVL.

This clone has just a few counts. The chain uses TRBV6-1 and TRBJ1-6, with TRBD1 matching over 7 bases. Unmatched junction bases numbered 8, after V lost 2 bases and J lost 7 bases. The CDR3 covers 16 residues. CDR1 is MNHNS, CDR2 SASEGT, per germline. CDR3 bases: TGTGCCAGCAGTGAATATACCGGGACAGCCAATTCACCCCTCCACTTT. It yields the protein CASSEYTGTANSPLHF.

The gene calls are TRBV25-1 and TRBJ1-2, with 7 bases lining up with TRBD1. The J segment lost 3 bases and the V segment lost 8 bases, leaving 15 bases of the junction unmatched. This CDR3 spans 16 amino acids. Germline loops: CDR1 MGHDK, CDR2 SYGVNS. The CDR3 loop is CASRGKGAQDYYGYTF. CDR3 nucleotides: TGTGCCAGCCGCGGAAAGGGGGCGCAGGACTACTATGGCTACACCTTC.

CDR3 coding DNA: TGTGCCAGCAGCTTGGCCGAGCAGTACTTC. Translation gives CASSLAEQYF. This rearrangement joins TRBV5-8 to TRBJ2-7; unclear D gene. Between the trimmed V and J ends, which lost 0 bases and 6 bases, there was a span of 1 base. The CDR3 totals 10 residues. Germline CDR1 and CDR2: SGHTS and YDEGEE.

This chain links TRBV19 with TRBJ1-2; TRBD1 aligns across 9 bases. Trimming took 3 bases from V and 8 from J; bases not matched to a gene: 7. The CDR3 is made up of 14 amino acids. The germline V gene encodes CDR1 LNHDA and CDR2 SQIVND (reference sequence). The DNA of the CDR3 is TGTGCCAGTAGTATCGGAGGGACAGGGAGAGGCTACACCTTC. It is translated as CASSIGGTGRGYTF.

This clone was seen more than once but under ten times. The V and J genes are TRBV27 and TRBJ2-2, with D unclear. This CDR3 is 14 amino acids long. V lost 5 bases and J lost 0, with 7 bases in between. Germline CDR1 reads MNHEY; CDR2 reads SMNVEV (reference sequence). The CDR3 bases are TGTGCCAGCAGTCGGGTTGCGAACACCGGGGAGCTGTTTTTT. Protein sequence: CASSRVANTGELFF.

The chain combines TRBV5-1 with TRBJ2-3; the match to TRBD1 covers 10 bases. This CDR3 region has 15 residues. Per the germline V gene, CDR1 is SGHRS and CDR2 is YFSETQ. After removal of 4 bases from V and 3 bases from J, the junction contained 5 bases not matched to a gene. In DNA form, the CDR3 reads TGCGCCAGCAGCCCACGGGGACAGGGGACAGATACGCAGTATTTT. Protein sequence: CASSPRGQGTDTQYF.

This chain uses TRBV14 with TRBJ2-3; possible D gene TRBD1, 6 bases. CDR1 SGHDN and CDR2 FVKESK come from the germline V gene. V lost 3 bases and J 0 bases, leaving 7 bases between the germline ends. This CDR3 region has 14 residues. The CDR3 nucleotides are TGTGCCAGCAGCCAGAGGGGGAGCACAGATACGCAGTATTTT. Translation: CASSQRGSTDTQYF.

A few counts support this clone. The chain recombines TRBV15 with TRBJ1-4; D possibly corresponds to TRBD1 (6 bases). CDR1 is LNHNV and CDR2 is YYDKDF in the germline V gene (reference sequence). V was cut by 3 bases and J by 5 bases, with 10 bases left in between. This CDR3 contains 14 residues. The CDR3 DNA follows: TGTGCCACCAGCAGCTGGCAGGGGAATGAAAAACTGTTTTTT. Its translation: CATSSWQGNEKLFF. The entire variable domain, with the rest obtained from reference TRBV15 and TRBJ1-4, is as follows: DAMVIQNPRYQVTQFGKPVTLSCSQTLNHNVMYWYQQKSSQAPKLLFHYYDKDFNNEADTPDNFQSRRPNTSFCFLDIRSPGLGDTAMYLCATSSWQGNEKLFFGSGTQLSVL.

The chain employs TRBV10-3 and TRBJ2-7; TRBD2 matches at 7 bases. V was clipped by 6 bases and J by 2 bases; unmatched bases: 10. This CDR3 comprises 15 residues. Germline assignment: CDR1 ENHRY and CDR2 SYGVKD. The CDR3 DNA is TGTGCCATCAGAGAGGCTCTAGCGGAGGCCTACGAGCAGTACTTC. Translation: CAIREALAEAYEQYF.

V usage is TRBV29-1 and J usage is TRBJ2-7; D gene uncertain. Germline CDR1 and CDR2: SQVTM and ANQGSEA. V lost 7 bases and J lost 0, with 13 bases in between. This CDR3 contains 13 residues. The CDR3 sequence: CSAVDSRSYEQYF. CDR3 nucleotide sequence: TGCAGCGCCGTTGACTCGCGCTCCTACGAGCAGTACTTC.

The chain employs TRBV28 and TRBJ2-7; 7 bases map to TRBD2. This CDR3 contains 16 residues. The J segment lost 1 base and the V segment lost 4 bases, leaving 10 bases of the junction unmatched. Germline-derived CDR1 and CDR2 are MDHEN and SYDVKM. Here the CDR3 DNA reads TGTGCCAGCAGTTGGCTCGCGGGAGCGAGTTCCTACGAGCAGTACTTC. Amino acid sequence: CASSWLAGASSYEQYF.

In its sample, this clone was seen a few times. CDR3 amino acids: CASSPRPYEQYF. The CDR3 DNA is TGTGCCAGCAGCCCCCGTCCCTACGAGCAGTACTTC. The V and J genes are TRBV7-9 and TRBJ2-7; D remains unclear. V dropped 5 bases and J dropped 2 bases, with 7 bases sitting between them. This CDR3 has 12 residues. CDR1 and CDR2 (germline): SEHNR, FQNEAQ (reference sequence).

The chain combines TRBV27 with TRBJ1-1, with D uncertain. From germline, CDR1 is MNHEY and CDR2 SMNVEV (reference sequence). This CDR3 is built from 13 residues. Trimming left V 3 bases short and J 1 base short, with 6 bases between. This CDR3 reads CASSFVGNTEAFF. The CDR3 region has the DNA TGTGCCAGCAGTTTCGTTGGGAACACTGAAGCTTTCTTT.

The chain employs TRBV6-6 and TRBJ1-3; D remains unclear. This CDR3 has 15 residues. V was pared by 0 bases and J by 2 bases, with 8 bases between. Germline-derived CDR1 and CDR2 are MNHNY and SVGAGI (reference sequence). The CDR3 protein is CASSYSVITGNTIYF. The CDR3 DNA is TGTGCCAGCAGTTACTCTGTGATCACTGGAAACACCATATATTTT.

The chain is built from TRBV5-1 and TRBJ2-1, with TRBD2 identical over 9 bases. The CDR3 is 14 residues long. Germline CDR1 and CDR2: SGHRS and YFSETQ. V shed 2 bases and J 4 bases; nucleotides not matched to a gene: 1. CDR3 loop: CASSFGLAYNEQFF. In nucleotides, the CDR3 is TGCGCCAGCAGCTTCGGACTAGCGTACAATGAGCAGTTCTTC.